The entry below describes one T cell receptor (beta chain). This entry comes from a study of blood T cell repertoires in COVID-19. In the study overall: Samples representing acute and convalescent COVID-19 were sourced from the United States, Italy and Spain. PBMCs, B-cell-depleted T cells, or T cells were the source of the cDNA or gDNA that made up the material.

In the original workflow: By means of reference gene primer amplification, nucleated cell counts were estimated. Profiled with immunoSEQ multiplex PCR; TCRdb holds only in-frame clones, not every one. V and J calls and clone size follow that table, whereas D and trimming were derived from the DNA. The table has over 150,000 clones, around four fifths seen once. There are 13 residues in the CDR3. V was trimmed by 0 bases and J by 9 bases, leaving 15 bases between them. Germline assignment: CDR1 SQVTM and CDR2 ANQGSEA. This sequence joins TRBV29-1 and TRBJ2-7; D possibly corresponds to TRBD1 (5 bases). The TCR was taken from an elderly woman with acute or convalescent COVID-19. Material for sequencing was peripheral blood. The CDR3 spells CSVEEGKGRGQYF. CDR3 coding DNA: TGCAGCGTTGAAGAGGGGAAGGGGCGCGGGCAGTACTTC.